This TCR beta chain was retrieved from a study of shared clonotypes between healthy human individuals. J was trimmed by 7 bases and V by 4 bases; bases with no gene match: 7. The CDR3 spans 13 residues. CDR1 is SGHRS and CDR2 is YFSETQ in the germline V gene. CD4+ cells underwent separation, giving CD45RA+ naive and CD45RA-negative memory subsets. Sequencing was performed with immunoSEQ multiplex PCR; in TCRdb, only in-frame clones are kept and a portion is missing. This repertoire shows about 340,000 clones, 70% to 75% found once; its top ten account for around 9.3%. The chain employs TRBV5-1 and TRBJ2-7; 8 bases align to TRBD1. Sequenced material: memory CD4+ T cells sorted from blood. Described subset: CD45RA-negative fraction. The source of this sequence is a man aged 30 to 45 in good health. The CDR3 loop is CASSLDRVGEQYF. The DNA for the CDR3 is TGCGCCAGCAGCCTGGACAGGGTTGGAGAGCAGTACTTC.